This paragraph covers one TCR beta chain sequence. The data were taken from a study of blood T cell repertoires in COVID-19. The protocol was immunoSEQ multiplex PCR, while the TCRdb copy is restricted to in-frame clones and leaves out a portion. The sample includes nearly 250,000 clones, 85% of them seen just once. Germline CDR1 and CDR2: LNHDA and SQIVND (reference sequence). This CDR3 contains 16 residues. Trimming stripped 7 bases from V and 0 bases from J, with 15 bases between. Sequenced material: PBMCs or T cells enriched from blood (not recorded which). The J gene is TRBJ1-4, the V gene TRBV19, with D perhaps matching TRBD1 (6 bases). The sequence was obtained from a woman aged 45-60 years with acute COVID-19. CDR3 DNA sequence: TGTGCCAGTATGCCAGGGGCGGTGGCAACTAATGAAAAACTGTTTTTT. Its protein product is CASMPGAVATNEKLFF.